The 21 T cell receptor beta chains listed next were all sequenced from one sample in a study of radiotherapy plus CTLA-4 blockade in lung cancer (dated by TCRdb to the late 2010s). The library was produced with the immunoSEQ multiplex PCR assay. The table comes from immuneACCESS by way of TCRdb, which keeps in-frame sequences with V and J called. Part of the clones is missing from these tables; in studies checked, under half for an unresolved V gene and the rest for unknown reasons. This sample is represented by 48,000 or so clones; 84% of them were singletons. More than 4% of the sample is taken by the ten largest. Sequencing used peripheral blood, obtained from a patient treated with radiotherapy plus ipilimumab. Receptor source: a human donor with non-small cell lung cancer whose response to radiotherapy plus ipilimumab could not be evaluated.

This chain uses TRBV27 with TRBJ2-7, with D tentatively TRBD2 (6 bases). Trimming removed 3 bases at V and 3 bases at J, with 12 bases between. Looked up from germline, CDR1 is MNHEY and CDR2 is SMNVEV (reference sequence). The CDR3 length is 14 residues. The CDR3 here is CASSFGDSRYEQYF. In nucleotides, the CDR3 is TGTGCCAGCAGTTTCGGGGACTCACGCTACGAGCAGTACTTC.

This clone was seen just once. V and J are TRBV4-2 and TRBJ2-1; perhaps TRBD1 as D (5 bases). The CDR3 length is 14 residues. The germline V gene encodes CDR1 LGHNA and CDR2 YNFKEQ. V lost 5 bases and J lost 0, with 8 bases in between. The CDR3 nucleotides are TGTGCCAGCAGCGGAGACAGCTCCTACAATGAGCAGTTCTTC. It encodes CASSGDSSYNEQFF.

The chain has TRBV25-1 and TRBJ2-2; the match to TRBD2 covers 7 bases. The CDR3 loop spans 14 amino acids. The V segment lost 8 bases and the J segment 0 bases; nucleotides outside the gene matches: 3. Germline V gives CDR1 MGHDK, CDR2 SYGVNS. The CDR3 sequence: CASAGLTNTGELFF. The CDR3 DNA follows: TGTGCCAGCGCGGGACTAACGAACACCGGGGAGCTGTTTTTT. The full variable domain, completed using reference TRBV25-1 and TRBJ2-2, is EADIYQTPRYLVIGTGKKITLECSQTMGHDKMYWYQQDPGMELHLIHYSYGVNSTEKGDLSSESTVSRIRTEHFPLTLESARPSHTSQYLCASAGLTNTGELFFGEGSRLTVL.

This clone was counted once. This chain uses TRBV7-2 with TRBJ2-1; 8 nucleotides line up with TRBD1. Germline CDR1 SGHTA, CDR2 FQGNSA. V lost 8 bases, J lost 5 bases, and 11 bases stayed unmatched. The CDR3 has 15 amino acids. The CDR3 bases are TGTGCCAGCGAGGCGGCAGGGGGCTACAACAATGAGCAGTTCTTC. Translated: CASEAAGGYNNEQFF.

As to this clone: This CDR3 is also generated by other DNA sequences in the sample. The V call is TRBV9, the J call TRBJ1-4; D call uncertain. The V and J ends lost 2 bases and 4 bases respectively, with 9 bases between them. CDR1 is SGDLS, CDR2 YYNGEE, per germline. This CDR3 is built from 14 residues. The CDR3 nucleotides are TGTGCCAGCAGCGTGGCAGGTGGTAATGAAAAACTGTTTTTT. This translates into CASSVAGGNEKLFF.

The rearrangement links TRBV28 to TRBJ1-1; 9 bases match TRBD1. Losses at the gene ends were 7 bases for V and 6 bases for J; bases not matched to a gene: 9. The CDR3 is made up of 14 amino acids. Germline V gene data show CDR1 as MDHEN and CDR2 as SYDVKM. The CDR3 is CASKSRDRAAEAFF. The CDR3 bases are TGTGCCAGCAAGAGCCGGGACAGGGCCGCTGAAGCTTTCTTT.

This clone was detected only a few times. This chain links TRBV14 with TRBJ2-5; 7 bases fit TRBD2. Germline V gene data show CDR1 as SGHDN and CDR2 as FVKESK. Trimming cost V 4 bases and J 6 bases; bases outside gene matches: 8. The CDR3 runs to 14 residues. CDR3 in amino acids: CASSLGRARQTQYF. In DNA, the CDR3 is TGTGCCAGCAGCCTGGGGAGGGCCAGGCAGACCCAGTACTTC.

The chain recombines TRBV11-2 with TRBJ1-2, with a weak D call TRBD1 (5 bases). The germline V and J ends were trimmed by 1 base and 5 bases, with 14 bases remaining between them. Per the germline V gene, CDR1 is SGHAT and CDR2 is FQNNGV. The CDR3 loop spans 15 amino acids. Here the CDR3 reads CASSLGPAGSYGYTF. The CDR3 coding sequence is TGTGCCAGCAGCTTAGGACCGGCAGGGTCTTATGGCTACACCTTC.

This clone was detected only a few times. This chain's CDR3 is CASTYRGTGELFF. The CDR3 DNA reads TGTGCCAGCACGTACCGGGGCACCGGGGAGCTGTTTTTT. V is TRBV27 and J is TRBJ2-2, with D maybe TRBD2 (5 bases). The ends were cut back, 7 bases at V and 4 bases at J, with 10 bases in the middle. From germline, CDR1 is MNHEY and CDR2 SMNVEV (reference sequence). The CDR3 runs to 13 residues.

The chain combines TRBV28 with TRBJ1-5; D is possibly TRBD1 (6 bases). Germline assignment: CDR1 MDHEN and CDR2 SYDVKM. The CDR3 is 15 amino acids. The V end was cut by 8 bases, the J end by 4 bases, with 18 bases between. The CDR3 spells CASRLRGSLNQPQHF. The CDR3 nucleotides are TGTGCCAGCCGACTCAGGGGAAGCCTTAATCAGCCCCAGCATTTT.

The rearrangement joins TRBV27 to TRBJ2-7, with TRBD1 matching over 8 bases. Germline V gene sequence: CDR1 MNHEY, CDR2 SMNVEV (reference sequence). The J segment lost 0 bases and the V segment lost 2 bases, leaving 0 bases of the junction unmatched. The CDR3 runs 14 residues. CDR3 in amino acids: CASSLQGASYEQYF. CDR3 coding DNA: TGTGCCAGCAGTTTACAGGGGGCCTCCTACGAGCAGTACTTC.

In this sample, this clone turned up once. The V gene is TRBV6-5, the J gene TRBJ2-7; 8 positions match TRBD1. Germline lookup yields CDR1 MNHEY and CDR2 SVGAGI. V shed 6 bases and J 1 base; nucleotides not matched to a gene: 8. The CDR3 loop spans 15 amino acids. CDR3 residues: CASRAGGAGSYEQYF. As DNA, the CDR3 is TGTGCCAGCAGAGCAGGGGGCGCCGGGTCCTACGAGCAGTACTTC.

The chain recombines TRBV6-4 with TRBJ2-2, with 8 bases that match TRBD1. The germline V gene encodes CDR1 MRHNA and CDR2 SNTAGT. Trimming took 6 bases from V and 3 from J; bases not matched to a gene: 0. CDR3 length: 13 amino acids. The CDR3 loop is CASRTGDTGELFF. For the CDR3, the DNA is TGTGCCAGCAGGACAGGGGACACCGGGGAGCTGTTTTTT.

This chain links TRBV19 with TRBJ2-6; D gene ambiguous. The V gene lost 4 bases and the J gene lost 0 bases, with 7 bases spanning the gap. The CDR3 has 15 amino acids. Germline V gene sequence: CDR1 LNHDA, CDR2 SQIVND (reference sequence). In DNA form, the CDR3 reads TGTGCCAGTAGTAGACCAGGCTCTGGGGCCAACGTCCTGACTTTC. This gives the protein CASSRPGSGANVLTF. The complete variable domain, with remaining parts taken from reference TRBV19 and TRBJ2-6, reads DGGITQSPKYLFRKEGQNVTLSCEQNLNHDAMYWYRQDPGQGLRLIYYSQIVNDFQKGDIAEGYSVSREKKESFPLTVTSAQKNPTAFYLCASSRPGSGANVLTFGAGSRLTVL.

This chain connects TRBV4-2 to TRBJ2-7; TRBD2 aligns across 10 bases. Looked up from germline, CDR1 is LGHNA and CDR2 is YNFKEQ. Trimming at V came to 1 base and at J to 9 bases, leaving 21 bases not matched to a gene. This CDR3 comprises 19 residues. The CDR3 DNA reads as TGTGCCAGCAGCCAAGTTTATTATTTACTCGGACTAGCGGAAGGTTCGCAGTACTTC. It translates to CASSQVYYLLGLAEGSQYF.

The chain couples TRBV5-1 to TRBJ1-5; a weak D match, TRBD1 (6 bases). This CDR3 has 16 amino acids. V was shortened by 1 base and J by 6 bases, with 17 bases between the two germline ends. Germline V lookup: CDR1 SGHRS, CDR2 YFSETQ. The CDR3 loop is CASSLTGPIGGQPQHF. CDR3 nucleotides: TGCGCCAGCAGCTTGACTGGACCCATAGGGGGTCAGCCCCAGCATTTT.

The gene calls are TRBV5-1 and TRBJ2-4; TRBD2 is a possible D gene (7 bases). The CDR3 contains 13 residues. The germline V and J ends were trimmed by 4 bases and 7 bases, with 12 bases remaining between them. The germline CDR1 and CDR2 sequences are SGHRS and YFSETQ. CDR3 in DNA: TGCGCCAGCAGCCCCGAGGGGGGGAACATTCAGTACTTC. As protein: CASSPEGGNIQYF.

The rearrangement uses TRBV6-6 and TRBJ1-1; the D gene is possibly TRBD1 (6 bases). Trimming pared 0 bases from V and 2 bases from J, leaving 10 bases between. There are 15 residues in the CDR3. CDR1 is MNHNY and CDR2 is SVGAGI in the germline V gene (reference sequence). The CDR3 nucleotides read TGTGCCAGCAGTTACTCGACAGGATTTAACACTGAAGCTTTCTTT. It encodes CASSYSTGFNTEAFF.

The rearrangement links TRBV5-1 to TRBJ2-1, with TRBD2 matching 8 bases. There are 15 residues in the CDR3. Germline-derived CDR1 and CDR2 are SGHRS and YFSETQ. Trimming at V came to 2 bases and at J to 7 bases, leaving 8 bases not matched to a gene. CDR3 DNA sequence: TGCGCCAGCAGCTTCTTAGCGGGAAATAAAAATGAGCAGTTCTTC. Protein product: CASSFLAGNKNEQFF.

The J gene is TRBJ2-7, the V gene TRBV4-1; D not resolved. Trimming stripped 0 bases from V and 9 bases from J, with 12 bases between. Looked up from germline, CDR1 is MGHRA and CDR2 is YSYEKL. The CDR3 covers 13 residues. The CDR3 protein is CASSQETGLLQYF. The CDR3, as DNA: TGCGCCAGCAGCCAAGAAACGGGTTTATTGCAGTACTTC.

J is TRBJ1-5 and V is TRBV6-5, with D uncertain. Trimming removed 6 bases at V and 0 bases at J, with 9 bases between. Germline CDR1 MNHEY, CDR2 SVGAGI. The CDR3 consists of 14 residues. The chain's CDR3 is CASRADYSNQPQHF. As DNA, the CDR3 is TGTGCCAGCAGGGCAGATTATAGCAATCAGCCCCAGCATTTT.